The rows below give T cell receptor beta chains drawn from one sample of a study of blood T cell repertoires in COVID-19. Only in-frame clones appear in the TCRdb table, and some are missing; sequencing was by immunoSEQ multiplex PCR. The sample shows 24,000 or so clones, 75% to 90% of them seen only once. The sequencing sample was made of peripheral blood. The receptors stem from a woman of 80 years or more with acute or convalescent COVID-19. Both conserved end residues are part of each CDR3. The order of the fields is V gene, D gene, clone size, J gene, CDR3 DNA, CDR3 protein. A D gene is named only where the DNA matches it firmly. Only some rows state a clone size, as once, few, many or a class for expanded clones.

>TRBV4-1|.|.|TRBJ2-3
TGCGCCAGCAGCCAAGTCAGAGGGGGGGCCACAGATACGCAGTATTTT
CASSQVRGGATDTQYF
>TRBV11-1|.|.|TRBJ1-4
TGTGCCAGCAGCCTAGCAGCGACAGCAACTAATGAAAAACTGTTTTTT
CASSLAATATNEKLFF
>TRBV9|TRBD1|few|TRBJ1-4
TGTGCCAGCAGCCCCCGGACAGGGCGAAACGAAAAACTGTTTTTT
CASSPRTGRNEKLFF
>TRBV5-4|TRBD2|few|TRBJ2-1
TGTGCCAGCAGATTCACAAACGGGGGGAATGAGCAGTTCTTC
CASRFTNGGNEQFF
>TRBV5-3|.|.|TRBJ1-1
TGTGCCAGAAGCCAGGTCCTCTCGGTCGAGAACACTGAAGCTTTCTTT
CARSQVLSVENTEAFF
>TRBV27|.|once|TRBJ2-7
TGTGCCAGCAGTTCCCCGGGGAAGCTCTCCTACGAGCAGTACTTC
CASSSPGKLSYEQYF
>TRBV4-3|TRBD1|.|TRBJ1-2
TGCGCCAGCAGCCAAGAGACCGGACAGGGCACATATGGCTACACCTTC
CASSQETGQGTYGYTF
>TRBV25-1|.|.|TRBJ2-1
TGTGCCAGCAGTGAAAAGTTTAGGGGGATCTGGGATGAGCAGTTCTTC
CASSEKFRGIWDEQFF
>TRBV7-8|.|.|TRBJ2-5
TGTGCCAGCAGCGAAGGGGAACGGGAGACCCAGTACTTC
CASSEGERETQYF
>TRBV19|TRBD1|.|TRBJ1-1
TGTGCCAGTAGTCCTAGGACAGGCCCGAACACTGAAGCTTTCTTT
CASSPRTGPNTEAFF
>TRBV9|.|.|TRBJ1-1
TGTGCCAGCAGCCCTACAGTAGGGGTCACTGAAGCTTTCTTT
CASSPTVGVTEAFF
>TRBV6-5|.|.|TRBJ2-7
TGTGCCAGCAGTTACGCCGTCGAGACCTACGAGCAGTACTTC
CASSYAVETYEQYF
>TRBV7-8|.|.|TRBJ1-2
TGTGCCAGCAGCCCGAAAAGAGAGGGCTACACCTTC
CASSPKREGYTF
>TRBV9|.|once|TRBJ1-1
TGTGCCAGCAGCGTCGGGATAAACACTGAAGCTTTCTTT
CASSVGINTEAFF
>TRBV2|.|.|TRBJ1-3
TGTGCCAGCAGTCGACAGGCTTACTCTGGAAACACCATATATTTT
CASSRQAYSGNTIYF
>TRBV11-2|.|.|TRBJ1-2
TGTGCCAGCAGCGCCCAGGGTTATGGCTACACCTTC
CASSAQGYGYTF
>TRBV5-1|.|.|TRBJ2-5
TGCGCCAGCAGCTTTAGCATGGTAGCGGAAGAGACCCAGTACTTC
CASSFSMVAEETQYF
>TRBV7-9|TRBD1|.|TRBJ1-1
TGTGCCAGCAGCATGCGGGGACAGCAGAACACTGAAGCTTTCTTT
CASSMRGQQNTEAFF
>TRBV19|.|.|TRBJ1-3
TGTGCCAGTAGTCCTACAGCCCTCTCTGGAAACACCATATATTTT
CASSPTALSGNTIYF
>TRBV5-6|.|.|TRBJ2-6
TGTGCCAGCAGCTTGGCGGACACTCCCTCTGGGGCCAACGTCCTGACTTTC
CASSLADTPSGANVLTF
>TRBV5-1|.|once|TRBJ2-3
TGCGCCAGCAGCCCTCGGGGGACCAGCACAGATACGCAGTATTTT
CASSPRGTSTDTQYF
>TRBV11-3|.|.|TRBJ2-7
TGTGCCAGCTCCTCTTACCGGGATCCCTACGAGCAGTACTTC
CASSSYRDPYEQYF
>TRBV11-3|.|.|TRBJ2-1
TGTGCCAGCATCCAAGTGGGGGAGGCTGAGCAGTTCTTC
CASIQVGEAEQFF
>TRBV5-1|.|.|TRBJ1-1
TGCGCCAGCAGCTATGACACGAGGAACACTGAAGCTTTCTTT
CASSYDTRNTEAFF
>TRBV11-3|TRBD2|once|TRBJ2-1
TGTGCCAGCAGCCCCTCATGGGGCGGGAGCTCCTACAATGAGCAGTTCTTC
CASSPSWGGSSYNEQFF
>TRBV2|TRBD2|.|TRBJ2-1
TGTGCCAGCAGCCCTACCGGGACTAGCGGGGGTAATGAGCAGTTCTTC
CASSPTGTSGGNEQFF
>TRBV4-1|.|few|TRBJ2-7
TGCGCCAGCAGCCAAGCCCCAGTCGCAGGGGTATACGAGCAGTACTTC
CASSQAPVAGVYEQYF
>TRBV7-6|TRBD2|.|TRBJ2-3
TGTGCCAGCAGTCTACCTCTAGCGGGAGAAGGTGGTTGGGCCACAGATACGCAGTATTTT
CASSLPLAGEGGWATDTQYF
>TRBV7-2|TRBD2|few|TRBJ2-1
TGTGCCAGCAGCTTATGGGGACTAGCGGGAGGAGGTGGGAATGAGCAGTTCTTC
CASSLWGLAGGGGNEQFF
>TRBV15|.|.|TRBJ1-2
TGTGCCACCAGCAGAGTACAGGGCGAAGGCTACACCTTC
CATSRVQGEGYTF
>TRBV7-2|.|.|TRBJ1-2
TGTGCCAGCAGCTTAGACGGTACAGCCAACTATGGCTACACCTTC
CASSLDGTANYGYTF
>TRBV9|TRBD1|.|TRBJ2-1
TGTGCCAGCAGCCCAATGACAGGGGGACGCTACAATGAGCAGTTCTTC
CASSPMTGGRYNEQFF
>TRBV5-1|TRBD1|once|TRBJ1-1
TGCGCCAGCAGCTCGACCGGGACAGTGAACACTGAAGCTTTCTTT
CASSSTGTVNTEAFF
>TRBV7-2|TRBD1|.|TRBJ1-1
TGTGCCAGCAGCCAACAGGGGGCCGCTGAAGCTTTCTTT
CASSQQGAAEAFF
>TRBV4-2|TRBD1|many|TRBJ2-7
TGTGCCAGCAGCCAAGTGTCAGTGGCAGGGGGCAACGAGCAGTACTTC
CASSQVSVAGGNEQYF
>TRBV6-5|.|.|TRBJ1-1
TGTGCCAGCAGTTTCGGACATTTGAACACTGAAGCTTTCTTT
CASSFGHLNTEAFF
>TRBV9|.|.|TRBJ1-2
TGTGCCAGCAGCCCCGGACACTCCCCTCACTATGGCTACACCTTC
CASSPGHSPHYGYTF
>TRBV3-1/TRBV3-2|.|.|TRBJ1-6
TGTGCCAGCAGCCAGGGGCTCAGCTCCTATAATTCACCCCTCCACTTT
CASSQGLSSYNSPLHF
>TRBV3-1/TRBV3-2|TRBD2|.|TRBJ2-1
TGTGCCAGCAGACAAATACGGGGGGAGCGAAACAATGAGCAGTTCTTC
CASRQIRGERNNEQFF
>TRBV5-4|.|.|TRBJ2-3
TGTGCCAGCAGCTTGACGGGTTCAGATACGCAGTATTTT
CASSLTGSDTQYF